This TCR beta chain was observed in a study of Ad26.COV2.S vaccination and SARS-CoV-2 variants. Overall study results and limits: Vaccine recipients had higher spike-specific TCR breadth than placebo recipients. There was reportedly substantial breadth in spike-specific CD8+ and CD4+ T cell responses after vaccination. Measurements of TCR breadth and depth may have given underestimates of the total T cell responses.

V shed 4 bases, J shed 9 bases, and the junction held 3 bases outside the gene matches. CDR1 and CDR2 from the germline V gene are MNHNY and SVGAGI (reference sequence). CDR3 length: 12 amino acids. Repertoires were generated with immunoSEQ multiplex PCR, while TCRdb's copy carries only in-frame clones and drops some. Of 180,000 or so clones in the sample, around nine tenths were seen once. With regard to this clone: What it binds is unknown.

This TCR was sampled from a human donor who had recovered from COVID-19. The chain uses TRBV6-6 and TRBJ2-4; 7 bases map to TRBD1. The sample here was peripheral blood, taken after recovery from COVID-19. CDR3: CASSFRGSIQYF. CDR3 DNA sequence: TGTGCCAGCAGTTTCAGGGGGAGCATTCAGTACTTC.